One and the same sample provided the 16 T cell receptor beta chains below, sequenced in a study of blood T cell repertoires in COVID-19. Here immunoSEQ multiplex PCR was the method, and the copy in TCRdb shows in-frame clones only, minus some. The sample shows around 130,000 clones, 70% to 80% of them seen only once. Sequenced material: peripheral blood. Receptors originate from a human donor in a cohort sampled during active COVID-19.

This clone was seen once. The J gene is TRBJ2-7, the V gene TRBV28; D is perhaps TRBD1 (6 bases). Trimming stripped 6 bases from V and 2 bases from J, with 14 bases between. This CDR3 spans 14 amino acids. Germline V gives CDR1 MDHEN, CDR2 SYDVKM. The DNA for the CDR3 is TGTGCCAGCAGACTTTCGACAGGCCCCTACGAGCAGTACTTC. Translating it yields CASRLSTGPYEQYF.

This chain connects TRBV7-9 to TRBJ1-1; D possibly corresponds to TRBD1 (6 bases). CDR1 and CDR2 (germline): SEHNR, FQNEAQ (reference sequence). V was clipped by 1 base and J by 8 bases, with 11 bases between them. The CDR3 contains 13 residues. The chain's CDR3 is CASSLGLGAEAFF. The CDR3 region has the DNA TGTGCCAGCAGCTTAGGGTTGGGGGCAGAAGCTTTCTTT.

The rearrangement joins TRBV3-1 (or the pseudogene TRBV3-2) to TRBJ1-2; D gene uncertain. V dropped 0 bases and J dropped 4 bases, with 12 bases sitting between them. The CDR3 is 15 amino acids. Germline V gives CDR1 LGHDT, CDR2 YNNKEL (reference sequence). CDR3 loop: CASSQDRVASYGYTF. CDR3 nucleotide sequence: TGTGCCAGCAGCCAAGATCGGGTCGCTTCCTATGGCTACACCTTC.

The chain carries TRBV18 and TRBJ1-1; D remains ambiguous. V was clipped by 0 bases and J by 0 bases, with 14 bases between them. CDR3 length: 17 residues. CDR1 is KGHSH, CDR2 LQKENI, per germline. This chain's CDR3 is CASSPPGGLGMNTEAFF. In nucleotides, the CDR3 is TGTGCCAGCTCACCACCGGGCGGGCTGGGGATGAACACTGAAGCTTTCTTT.

The V gene is TRBV6-5, the J gene TRBJ2-7, with 8 bases lining up with TRBD1. Germline trimming cut 4 bases from V and 2 bases from J; bases unmatched to any gene: 10. CDR1 is MNHEY, CDR2 SVGAGI, per germline. This CDR3 has 16 amino acids. CDR3 amino acids: CASSSWTGKIPYEQYF. For the CDR3, the DNA is TGTGCCAGCAGTTCTTGGACAGGGAAGATCCCCTACGAGCAGTACTTC.

V gene TRBV2 combines with J gene TRBJ2-3; 8 positions match TRBD2. The CDR3 totals 16 residues. Looked up from germline, CDR1 is SNHLY and CDR2 is FYNNEI. The trim removed 1 base at V and 3 bases at J, leaving 6 bases unmatched. CDR3 sequence: CASSEVSGGLTDTQYF. In DNA form, the CDR3 reads TGTGCCAGCAGTGAAGTAAGCGGGGGCCTAACAGATACGCAGTATTTT.

By frequency in the sample, this clone is medium-sized. V usage is TRBV23-1 and J usage is TRBJ1-5, with D unclear. TRBV23-1 carries the ORF label, with uncertain function. V lost 2 bases to trimming and J lost 2 bases, with 10 bases between them. The CDR3 runs to 15 residues. CDR3 in amino acids: CASSQGQVCNQPQHF. CDR3 DNA: TGCGCCAGCAGTCAAGGGCAGGTCTGCAATCAGCCCCAGCATTTT.

This chain joins TRBV28 and TRBJ2-7; no clear D gene. V lost 5 bases to trimming and J lost 7 bases, with 15 bases between them. In germline, CDR1 is MDHEN, CDR2 SYDVKM. The CDR3 is 13 residues long. The CDR3 DNA reads TGTGCCAGCAGTCTCACGACTCCCGGGGAGCAGTACTTC. Protein: CASSLTTPGEQYF.

J is TRBJ1-3 and V is TRBV4-1; a possible D gene is TRBD1 (6 bases). Germline assignment: CDR1 MGHRA and CDR2 YSYEKL. The CDR3 extends over 15 amino acids. V was shortened by 3 bases and J by 1 base, with 10 bases between the two germline ends. The CDR3 DNA is TGCGCCAGCAGCCAGAGGGGGGGTTCTGGAAACACCATATATTTT. This gives the protein CASSQRGGSGNTIYF.

This chain connects TRBV6-1 to TRBJ2-7; 8 bases map to TRBD1. The CDR3 is 15 amino acids. The germline gives CDR1 MNHNS, CDR2 SASEGT. The ends lost 1 base at V and 3 bases at J; junction bases unmatched: 5. The CDR3 reads CASSEEDRGYYEQYF. CDR3 DNA sequence: TGTGCCAGCAGTGAAGAAGACAGGGGATACTACGAGCAGTACTTC.

The chain is built from TRBV5-4 and TRBJ1-1; D might be TRBD1 (6 bases). This CDR3 has 13 residues. The germline V and J ends were trimmed by 3 bases and 3 bases, with 9 bases remaining between them. Germline loops: CDR1 SGHNT, CDR2 YYREEE (reference sequence). CDR3: CASSWGGDTEAFF. DNA of the CDR3: TGTGCCAGCAGCTGGGGGGGCGACACTGAAGCTTTCTTT. Supplemented by reference TRBV5-4 and TRBJ1-1, the full variable domain reads ETGVTQSPTHLIKTRGQQVTLRCSSQSGHNTVSWYQQALGQGPQFIFQYYREEENGRGNFPPRFSGLQFPNYSSELNVNALELDDSALYLCASSWGGDTEAFFGQGTRLTVV.

The chain combines TRBV9 with TRBJ1-3; TRBD1 is a possible D gene (5 bases). The germline CDR1 and CDR2 sequences are SGDLS and YYNGEE. The CDR3 extends over 16 amino acids. Trimming cost V 0 bases and J 3 bases, with 13 bases left between them. The DNA of the CDR3 is TGTGCCAGCAGCGTAGCCGGGCAGGGAAGTGGAAACACCATATATTTT. This translates into CASSVAGQGSGNTIYF.

This sequence joins TRBV27 and TRBJ2-7; 8 bases map to TRBD1. V was pared by 4 bases and J by 2 bases, with 1 base of the junction left unmatched. Germline lookup yields CDR1 MNHEY and CDR2 SMNVEV (reference sequence). The CDR3 loop spans 13 amino acids. CDR3 DNA sequence: TGTGCCAGCAGTTCGACAGGGGCCTACGAGCAGTACTTC. Amino acid sequence: CASSSTGAYEQYF.

This clone was counted between two and nine times. This chain links TRBV5-1 with TRBJ1-5; a possible D gene is TRBD1 (6 bases). The length of the CDR3 is 13 residues. Trimming stripped 5 bases from V and 9 bases from J, with 15 bases between. Per germline, CDR1 SGHRS and CDR2 YFSETQ. The CDR3 sequence: CASSPQGIGPQHF. The CDR3 nucleotides read TGCGCCAGCAGTCCACAGGGAATAGGGCCCCAGCATTTT.

The gene calls are TRBV2 and TRBJ2-7; D is uncertain. In germline, CDR1 is SNHLY, CDR2 FYNNEI. Trimming took off 8 bases at V and 4 bases at J, with 12 bases between the two ends. This CDR3 region has 12 residues. The CDR3 DNA is TGTGCCAGCGAGACCTCTAGTTACGAGCAGTACTTC. Translation gives CASETSSYEQYF.

The chain recombines TRBV19 with TRBJ1-1; TRBD1 matches at 10 bases. V was pared by 7 bases and J by 8 bases, with 4 bases of the junction left unmatched. CDR1 is LNHDA and CDR2 is SQIVND in the germline V gene (reference sequence). The CDR3 totals 12 residues. The CDR3 bases are TGTGCCAGTACCGGGACAGGGGAAGAAGCTTTCTTT. Translated, it gives CASTGTGEEAFF.